The clone carrying this T cell receptor beta chain has more than one count but fewer than ten. Its antigen remains unknown. The data are from a study of T cell repertoires in cytomegalovirus infection. Study in general: Recently identified HLA-C-restricted CMV epitopes were among the peptides used. Evidence of both CMV infection and a matching HLA type came from public TCR beta signatures.

CDR1 SGHTA and CDR2 FQGTGA come from the germline V gene. V gave up 6 bases and J gave up 0 bases, with 16 bases separating them. This CDR3 contains 16 residues. TCRdb reanalysed the reads using MiXCR and keeps one entry per CDR3 protein. The sample records approximately 910,000 distinct CDR3 sequences, around 32% being singletons. Notes on the study in general: Public TCR beta family frequency separated CMV-and-HLA carriers, including in an independent cohort. What dominated the ex vivo response were HLA-C-restricted CMV-specific TCR beta clonotypes.

This TCR was sampled from a human donor in good health (CMV status not recorded). Some clones in this sample may be carry-over from other donors' samples. The rearrangement joins TRBV7-3 to TRBJ2-3; D possibly matches TRBD1 or TRBD2 (6 bases each). The sample consisted of cultured CD8+ T cells from PBMCs, taken from culture after CMV antigen stimulation. The CDR3 reads CASSRGPGASTDTQYF. The DNA of the CDR3 is TGTGCCAGCAGTCGAGGACCGGGGGCTAGCACAGATACGCAGTATTTT.